Each of the 27 T cell receptor beta chains below was sequenced from the same sample in a study of T cell changes during pregnancy in multiple sclerosis. Assay: immunoSEQ multiplex PCR; the TCRdb copy retains only in-frame clones and omits some. The sample holds 12,000 or so clones; 90% to 95% are singletons and the top ten take about 0.29%. This material consisted of CD4+ T cells from peripheral blood mononuclear cells, taken before pregnancy. The receptor source for this set is a female donor with multiple sclerosis, enrolled in a pregnancy study.

The chain is built from TRBV10-3 and TRBJ2-7; 8 bases map to TRBD2. Trimming removed 5 bases from V and 6 bases from J; junction bases left unmatched: 9. The CDR3 contains 14 residues. Germline CDR1 ENHRY, CDR2 SYGVKD. The CDR3 nucleotides read TGTGCCATCAGTCAATATACTAGCGGCGGCGAGCAGTACTTC. This sequence encodes CAISQYTSGGEQYF.

This clone was counted between two and nine times. This chain uses TRBV12-5 with TRBJ1-5; D is undetermined. Germline V gene lookup returns CDR1 LGHNT and CDR2 FRNRAP. Deletions cut 1 base from V and 7 bases from J, with 23 bases between. The CDR3 length is 18 residues. Here the CDR3 reads CASGLAPHLIHYRQPQHF. The DNA of the CDR3 is TGTGCTAGTGGTTTGGCCCCACATCTTATCCACTATCGGCAGCCCCAGCATTTT.

The V and J genes are TRBV6-5 and TRBJ2-7; 9 bases line up with TRBD2. Germline CDR1 is MNHEY and CDR2 is SVGAGI. With 0 bases clipped from V and 1 base from J, the junction kept 4 bases outside the gene matches. This CDR3 region has 16 residues. CDR3 in DNA: TGTGCCAGCAGTTACTCGAGCGGGGGGCAGTCCTACGAGCAGTACTTC. Translated, it gives CASSYSSGGQSYEQYF.

The chain carries TRBV12-5 and TRBJ2-6, with unresolved D. The CDR3 length is 14 residues. Trimming took 6 bases from V and 0 from J, leaving 6 bases between them. The germline V gene encodes CDR1 LGHNT and CDR2 FRNRAP. CDR3 residues: CASGLDSGANVLTF. The CDR3 DNA is TGTGCTAGTGGCTTAGACTCTGGGGCCAACGTCCTGACTTTC.

This rearrangement joins TRBV5-1 to TRBJ1-5, with D hard to call. Germline CDR1 reads SGHRS; CDR2 reads YFSETQ. CDR3 size: 15 residues. V shed 2 bases and J shed 2 bases, with 11 bases lying between them. CDR3 nucleotide sequence: TGCGCCAGCAGCTTTGACTACAGAGGCAATCAGCCCCAGCATTTT. Translated: CASSFDYRGNQPQHF.

This chain joins TRBV11-2 and TRBJ1-1, with 8 positions matching TRBD1. This CDR3 spans 14 amino acids. With 5 bases clipped from V and 6 bases from J, the junction kept 8 bases outside the gene matches. Germline loops: CDR1 SGHAT, CDR2 FQNNGV. CDR3 in DNA: TGTGCCAGCAGCGGAGGGGGGACAGGTGCTGAAGCTTTCTTT. This codes for CASSGGGTGAEAFF.

The chain carries TRBV2 and TRBJ2-1; the match to TRBD2 covers 13 bases. This CDR3 comprises 15 residues. Germline lookup yields CDR1 SNHLY and CDR2 FYNNEI. V trimming: 6 bases; J trimming: 4 bases; junction bases outside the gene matches: 3. The CDR3 DNA sequence: TGTGCCAGCAGCCCGGGACTAGCGGGGTACAATGAGCAGTTCTTC. Residues: CASSPGLAGYNEQFF. The variable domain in full, completed from reference TRBV2 and TRBJ2-1, reads EPEVTQTPSHQVTQMGQEVILRCVPISNHLYFYWYRQILGQKVEFLVSFYNNEISEKSEIFDDQFSVERPDGSNFTLKIRSTKLEDSAMYFCASSPGLAGYNEQFFGPGTRLTVL.

The V and J genes are TRBV6-5 and TRBJ2-7, with D possibly being TRBD2 (6 bases). CDR1 is MNHEY and CDR2 is SVGAGI in the germline V gene. V lost 5 bases to trimming and J lost 6 bases, with 11 bases between them. The CDR3 runs to 12 residues. CDR3 sequence reads: CASSTSFGEQYF. The CDR3 coding sequence is TGTGCCAGCAGTACTAGCTTCGGCGAGCAGTACTTC.

As to this clone: An end of the junction differs from the germline gene, which may be a read error. This chain links TRBV7-7 with TRBJ2-2; possible D gene TRBD1, 5 bases. The CDR3 has 13 amino acids. Germline V lookup: CDR1 SSHAT, CDR2 FNYEAQ (reference sequence). The CDR3 loop reads CASSLIQAGELFF. The CDR3 coding sequence is TGTGCTAGCAGCTTAATACAGGCCGGGGAGCTGTTTTTT.

The rearrangement uses TRBV7-3 and TRBJ2-2; no clear D. The CDR3 consists of 11 residues. Germline CDR1 is SGHTA and CDR2 is FQGTGA. The V and J ends lost 4 bases and 5 bases respectively, with 2 bases between them. For the CDR3, the DNA is TGTGCCAGCAGCTCTACCGGGGAGCTGTTTTTT. Translated, it gives CASSSTGELFF.

This clone was counted once. The rearrangement links TRBV19 to TRBJ1-5; D not certain. V was pared by 5 bases and J by 0 bases, with 11 bases between. This CDR3 contains 15 residues. Germline CDR1 reads LNHDA; CDR2 reads SQIVND (reference sequence). The chain's CDR3 is CASSDLGTSNQPQHF. CDR3 coding DNA: TGTGCCAGTAGTGATCTCGGTACTAGCAATCAGCCCCAGCATTTT.

CDR3 in amino acids: CASTFRQGASGGTEAFF. DNA of the CDR3: TGTGCCAGCACTTTCCGACAGGGGGCTTCAGGGGGCACTGAAGCTTTCTTT. The rearrangement joins TRBV2 to TRBJ1-1; the match to TRBD1 covers 10 bases. Germline CDR1 and CDR2: SNHLY and FYNNEI. The CDR3 consists of 17 residues. V shed 7 bases and J 4 bases; nucleotides not matched to a gene: 15.

This chain connects TRBV30 to TRBJ1-6, with D perhaps TRBD1 (6 bases). V was pared by 3 bases and J by 4 bases, with 19 bases between. The CDR3 covers 17 residues. Per germline, CDR1 GTSNPN and CDR2 SVGIG (reference sequence). The CDR3 DNA reads TGTGCCTGGAGCCCCTTAGGGGGGGGGCCATATAATTCACCCCTCCACTTT. Its protein is CAWSPLGGGPYNSPLHF.

The chain recombines TRBV7-3 with TRBJ2-2; TRBD1 is a possible D gene (6 bases). V was cut by 5 bases and J by 1 base, with 17 bases left in between. The CDR3 has 17 residues. Per germline, CDR1 SGHTA and CDR2 FQGTGA. The DNA for the CDR3 is TGTGCCAGCAGCGACCGACATGGCAGGGGGAACACCGGGGAGCTGTTTTTT. The encoded protein is CASSDRHGRGNTGELFF.

The rearrangement links TRBV7-9 to TRBJ1-1, with 11 bases identical to TRBD1. The CDR3 has 14 amino acids. With 5 bases clipped from V and 7 bases from J, the junction kept 6 bases outside the gene matches. Looked up from germline, CDR1 is SEHNR and CDR2 is FQNEAQ (reference sequence). The CDR3 spells CASSPRDRGIEAFF. The CDR3 nucleotides are TGTGCCAGCAGCCCCCGGGACAGGGGGATTGAAGCTTTCTTT.

The gene calls are TRBV2 and TRBJ2-7, with D possibly TRBD2 on 5 matching bases. The CDR3 covers 14 residues. Germline CDR1 is SNHLY and CDR2 is FYNNEI. The ends were cut back, 6 bases at V and 0 bases at J, with 12 bases in the middle. CDR3 coding DNA: TGTGCCAGCAGAGAACAGCGGTCCTCCTACGAGCAGTACTTC. Translating it yields CASREQRSSYEQYF.

This chain uses TRBV11-2 with TRBJ1-2; 7 bases map to TRBD1. This CDR3 region has 15 residues. The germline CDR1 and CDR2 sequences are SGHAT and FQNNGV. The V segment lost 1 base and the J segment 1 base; nucleotides outside the gene matches: 3. The CDR3 spells CASSLGDSFNYGYTF. The CDR3 bases are TGTGCCAGCAGCTTAGGGGACAGTTTTAACTATGGCTACACCTTC.

The chain carries TRBV6-1 and TRBJ1-2, with unresolved D. The germline CDR1 and CDR2 sequences are MNHNS and SASEGT. The CDR3 runs 16 residues. V was pared by 2 bases and J by 4 bases, with 17 bases between. CDR3: CASSEYRAGRLYGYTF. In DNA, the CDR3 is TGTGCCAGCAGTGAATATAGAGCCGGCAGACTCTATGGCTACACCTTC.

The V and J genes are TRBV4-1 and TRBJ2-5, with D maybe TRBD1 (6 bases). CDR1 and CDR2 from the germline V gene are MGHRA and YSYEKL. There are 15 residues in the CDR3. Trimming stripped 0 bases from V and 2 bases from J, with 10 bases between. The CDR3 reads CASSQDIGQQETQYF. The CDR3 coding sequence is TGCGCCAGCAGCCAAGATATCGGACAGCAAGAGACCCAGTACTTC.

The CDR3 DNA follows: TGTGCCAGCAGTGACTCTTTCGGGTCTAGCGGAACTAGCACAGATACGCAGTATTTT. Translation gives CASSDSFGSSGTSTDTQYF. The chain carries TRBV6-4 and TRBJ2-3; 7 bases match TRBD2. This CDR3 is 19 amino acids long. Per germline, CDR1 MRHNA and CDR2 SNTAGT. V dropped 0 bases and J dropped 0; count of bases not matched to a gene: 12.

The genes are TRBV10-3 and TRBJ1-2; D is unclear. The germline V gene encodes CDR1 ENHRY and CDR2 SYGVKD. Between the trimmed V and J ends, which lost 4 bases and 5 bases, there was a span of 11 bases. This CDR3 contains 13 residues. CDR3 nucleotides: TGTGCCATCAGTGTAGACGGAGCTTATGGCTACACCTTC. It encodes CAISVDGAYGYTF.

Only one count was recorded for this clone. The V and J genes are TRBV14 and TRBJ1-1, with D perhaps matching TRBD1 (6 bases). The V end lost 2 bases, the J end lost 1 base, and 11 bases lay between the germline ends. The CDR3 loop spans 15 amino acids. Germline loops: CDR1 SGHDN, CDR2 FVKESK. DNA for the CDR3: TGTGCCAGCAGCCAAAGGGGGGGCGCGAACACTGAAGCTTTCTTT. Its translation: CASSQRGGANTEAFF.

This chain links TRBV10-3 with TRBJ2-2; 7 nucleotides align to TRBD2. This CDR3 is built from 15 residues. Unmatched junction bases numbered 3, after V lost 2 bases and J lost 3 bases. Looked up from germline, CDR1 is ENHRY and CDR2 is SYGVKD. The CDR3: CAISEQRGDTGELFF. CDR3 nucleotide sequence: TGTGCCATCAGTGAGCAACGGGGGGACACCGGGGAGCTGTTTTTT.

CDR3 nucleotide sequence: TGCGCCAGCAGAGAGACGGGGACAGGTAATGAAAAACTGTTTTTT. Amino acids: CASRETGTGNEKLFF. The rearrangement joins TRBV4-1 to TRBJ1-4, with TRBD1 matching 8 bases. Losses at the gene ends were 6 bases for V and 4 bases for J; bases not matched to a gene: 7. This CDR3 region has 15 residues. From germline, CDR1 is MGHRA and CDR2 YSYEKL.

V usage is TRBV7-2 and J usage is TRBJ2-1; maybe TRBD1 (6 bases). The germline CDR1 and CDR2 sequences are SGHTA and FQGNSA. V was pared by 5 bases and J by 1 base, with 12 bases between. The CDR3 loop spans 15 amino acids. Written as DNA, the CDR3 is TGTGCCAGCAGCCCACAGGGCAATTCCTACAATGAGCAGTTCTTC. Residues: CASSPQGNSYNEQFF.

This chain uses TRBV7-3 with TRBJ2-3; 10 nucleotides line up with TRBD2. V shed 4 bases, J shed 5 bases, and the junction held 3 bases outside the gene matches. The germline V gene encodes CDR1 SGHTA and CDR2 FQGTGA. This CDR3 comprises 14 residues. The CDR3 bases are TGTGCCAGCAGCTCGAGCGGGGGGGGAGATACGCAGTATTTT. Translated, it gives CASSSSGGGDTQYF.

J is TRBJ1-1 and V is TRBV18; D is unresolved. The V and J ends lost 3 bases and 6 bases respectively, with 14 bases between them. This CDR3 comprises 14 residues. Germline CDR1 and CDR2: KGHSH and LQKENI. CDR3 coding DNA: TGTGCCAGCTCACCTTCGAGACATATGGCTGAAGCTTTCTTT. This encodes CASSPSRHMAEAFF.